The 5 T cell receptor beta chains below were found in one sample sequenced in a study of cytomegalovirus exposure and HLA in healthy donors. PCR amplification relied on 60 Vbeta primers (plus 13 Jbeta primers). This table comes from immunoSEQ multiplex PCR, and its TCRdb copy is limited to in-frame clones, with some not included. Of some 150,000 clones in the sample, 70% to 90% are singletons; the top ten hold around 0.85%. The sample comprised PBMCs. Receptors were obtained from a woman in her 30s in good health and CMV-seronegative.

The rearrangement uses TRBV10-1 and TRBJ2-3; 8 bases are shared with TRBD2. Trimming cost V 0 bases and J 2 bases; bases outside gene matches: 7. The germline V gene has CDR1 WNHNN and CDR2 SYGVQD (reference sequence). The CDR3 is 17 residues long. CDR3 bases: TGCGCCAGCAGTGAGTCCGAGATAGCGGGGAACACAGATACGCAGTATTTT. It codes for CASSESEIAGNTDTQYF.

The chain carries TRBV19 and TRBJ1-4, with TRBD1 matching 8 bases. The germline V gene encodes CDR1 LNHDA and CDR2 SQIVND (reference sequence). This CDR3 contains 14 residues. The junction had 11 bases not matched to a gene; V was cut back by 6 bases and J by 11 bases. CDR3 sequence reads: CASRLRTGNRKLFF. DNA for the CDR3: TGTGCCAGTAGACTAAGGACAGGGAACCGCAAACTGTTTTTT.

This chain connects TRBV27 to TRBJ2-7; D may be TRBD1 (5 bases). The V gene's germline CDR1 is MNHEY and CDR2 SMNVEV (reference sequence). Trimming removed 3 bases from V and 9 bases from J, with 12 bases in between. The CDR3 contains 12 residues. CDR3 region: CASSFSRGGQYF. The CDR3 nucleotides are TGTGCCAGCAGTTTCAGTAGGGGTGGGCAGTACTTC.

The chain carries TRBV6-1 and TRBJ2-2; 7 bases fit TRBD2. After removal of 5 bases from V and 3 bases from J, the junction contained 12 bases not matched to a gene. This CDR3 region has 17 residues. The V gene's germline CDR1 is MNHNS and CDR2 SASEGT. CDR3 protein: CASSKVHGGGYTGELFF. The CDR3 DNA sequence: TGTGCCAGCAGTAAAGTCCACGGCGGGGGATACACCGGGGAGCTGTTTTTT.

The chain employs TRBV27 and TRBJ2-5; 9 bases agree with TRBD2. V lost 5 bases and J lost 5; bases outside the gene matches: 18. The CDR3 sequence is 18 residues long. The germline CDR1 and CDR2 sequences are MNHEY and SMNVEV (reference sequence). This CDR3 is CASSPLVLAGPPGETQYF. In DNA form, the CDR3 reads TGTGCCAGCAGTCCTTTGGTCCTAGCGGGACCCCCGGGGGAGACCCAGTACTTC.